This is a list of T cell receptor beta chains from one sample in a study of T cell responses to AZD1222 COVID-19 vaccine. The data were produced by immunoSEQ multiplex PCR, yet TCRdb's version contains in-frame clones alone and is incomplete. The repertoire holds roughly 100,000 clones, with 85% to 95% as singletons. The sample consisted of peripheral blood, taken on day 0 of AZD1222 vaccination. Every receptor here comes from an adult in good health. The CDR3 runs from the conserved cysteine through the conserved F or W. The order of the fields is V gene, J gene, clone size, D gene, CDR3 DNA, CDR3 protein. D genes are given only for firm matches. The size entry is marked missing in some rows and otherwise reads once, few, many or a size class.

>TRBV29-1|TRBJ1-1|once|NA
TGCAGCGGGATCGGACAGTTGAACACTGAAGCTTTCTTT
CSGIGQLNTEAFF
>TRBV2|TRBJ1-1|NA|NA
TGTGCCAGCACCTCCTTGGGGGTGAACACTGAAGCTTTCTTT
CASTSLGVNTEAFF
>TRBV7-3|TRBJ1-1|NA|NA
TGTGCCAGCAGCTCACGATTGAACACTGAAGCTTTCTTT
CASSSRLNTEAFF
>TRBV5-1|TRBJ2-2|NA|NA
TGCGCCAGCAGTTCCGAGCCCGTTCCCCGGAGAGGGGAGCTGTTTTTT
CASSSEPVPRRGELFF
>TRBV21-1|TRBJ1-1|NA|NA
TGTGCCAGCAGCATCTGGAGATCAGGACAGGGAACCACTGAAGCTTTCTTT
CASSIWRSGQGTTEAFF
>TRBV27|TRBJ2-7|NA|NA
TGTGCCAGCAGTTTACGGGGCTCCTACGAGCAGTACTTC
CASSLRGSYEQYF
>TRBV10-3|TRBJ2-1|NA|NA
TGTGCCACCAAGACAGATTACAATGAGCAGTTCTTC
CATKTDYNEQFF
>TRBV10-3|TRBJ2-1|NA|NA
TGTGCCATCAGTGAACAGGGGGGGAGCAATGAGCAGTTCTTC
CAISEQGGSNEQFF
>TRBV5-4|TRBJ2-1|NA|NA
TGTGCCAGCAGCTTGGGCCTAGTTAACAATGAGCAGTTCTTC
CASSLGLVNNEQFF
>TRBV7-3|TRBJ2-1|NA|TRBD2
TGTGCCAGCAGCCCCATCCTAGCGGGAGGCGTCAATGAGCAGTTCTTC
CASSPILAGGVNEQFF
>TRBV6-5|TRBJ2-5|NA|TRBD1
TGTGCCAGCAGGAAACAGGGGCAAGAGACCCAGTACTTC
CASRKQGQETQYF
>TRBV27|TRBJ2-2|NA|NA
TGTGCCAGCAGTTCGGACAGTCGTTGGTTCTCGAACACCGGGGAGCTGTTTTTT
CASSSDSRWFSNTGELFF
>TRBV15|TRBJ2-5|once|NA
TGTGCCACCAGCAGAGATAGAGGGCAAGAGACCCAGTACTTC
CATSRDRGQETQYF
>TRBV19|TRBJ2-7|NA|TRBD2
TGTGCCAGTAGTTCCAAGACTAGCGGGAGTCGGTACGAGCAGTACTTC
CASSSKTSGSRYEQYF
>TRBV7-2|TRBJ1-6|NA|TRBD1
TGTGCCAGCAGCTTAGGACAGGGTGGAAATTCACCCCTCCACTTT
CASSLGQGGNSPLHF
>TRBV28|TRBJ2-6|NA|NA
TGTGCCAGCAGTTTAGGATTACTCAGGGGACCTGGGGCCAACGTCCTGACTTTC
CASSLGLLRGPGANVLTF
>TRBV28|TRBJ2-7|NA|TRBD2
TGTGCCAGCAGATGGACTAGCGGGAGAGGCGAGCAGTACTTC
CASRWTSGRGEQYF
>TRBV2|TRBJ1-1|NA|TRBD1
TGTGCCAGCAGTCTGACAGGGGGCGGGACTGAAGCTTTCTTT
CASSLTGGGTEAFF
>TRBV5-1|TRBJ1-2|NA|NA
TGCGCCAGCAGCCCAGGACAGCGATCTCGCTACACCTTC
CASSPGQRSRYTF
>TRBV7-2|TRBJ1-2|NA|NA
TGTGCCAGCAGCTTAGGGGGGACAAGGTCTAACTATGGCTACACCTTC
CASSLGGTRSNYGYTF
>TRBV4-2|TRBJ1-5|NA|NA
TGTGCCAGCAGCCAAGCAGAGAGTAGCAATCAGCCCCAGCATTTT
CASSQAESSNQPQHF
>TRBV7-2|TRBJ1-6|NA|NA
TGTGCCAGCAGTCCAGGGGCGAGATATTCACCCCTCCACTTT
CASSPGARYSPLHF
>TRBV5-6|TRBJ1-3|NA|NA
TGTGCCAGCAGCTTGGGCAGGAGTACTGGAAACACCATATATTTT
CASSLGRSTGNTIYF
>TRBV6-5|TRBJ1-1|NA|NA
TGTGCCAGCAGTTACGGCCAGGCGAACACTGAAGCTTTCTTT
CASSYGQANTEAFF
>TRBV3-1/TRBV3-2|TRBJ1-2|NA|NA
TGTGCCAGCAGCCAAGATAGGCAGGGCCGGCTTGGCTACACCTTC
CASSQDRQGRLGYTF
>TRBV7-3|TRBJ2-1|few|TRBD2
TGTGCCAGCAGCCTGCTGGGCGGGAGAATGAATGAGCAGTTCTTC
CASSLLGGRMNEQFF
>TRBV9|TRBJ2-7|once|NA
TGTGCCAGCAGCGCACGACCTGAGACAGACGCCCACGAGCAGTACTTC
CASSARPETDAHEQYF
>TRBV7-3|TRBJ2-1|NA|NA
TGTGCCAGCAGCCCTCGCGGAGGACGCCCTATGAATGAGCAGTTCTTC
CASSPRGGRPMNEQFF
>TRBV19|TRBJ1-1|NA|TRBD1
TGTGCCAGTAGTATATTGGGGCAGGGGGCCACTGAAGCTTTCTTT
CASSILGQGATEAFF
>TRBV4-1|TRBJ1-5|NA|NA
TGCGCCAGCAGCCAAGGTTCAGGGAGGATCAATCAGCCCCAGCATTTT
CASSQGSGRINQPQHF
>TRBV15|TRBJ1-5|NA|NA
TGTGCCACCAGCAGACCAACAGGGTCGGTACAGCCCCAGCATTTT
CATSRPTGSVQPQHF
>TRBV21-1|TRBJ1-1|once|NA
TGTGCCAGCAGCAAAGCAGCAGGGCACACTGAAGCTTTCTTT
CASSKAAGHTEAFF
>TRBV29-1|TRBJ1-6|NA|NA
TGCAGCGTTGGGAACGCCTATAATTCACCCCTCCACTTT
CSVGNAYNSPLHF
>TRBV6-5|TRBJ2-3|NA|NA
TGTGCCAGCAGTTACCACTTTGGCTCCGATACGCAGTATTTT
CASSYHFGSDTQYF
>TRBV3-1/TRBV3-2|TRBJ2-1|NA|TRBD2
TGTGCCAGCAGCCAAGTAGCGGGAATTATAGATGAGCAGTTCTTC
CASSQVAGIIDEQFF
>TRBV7-6|TRBJ2-5|NA|NA
TGTGCCAGCAGCTTAGTTGCGGGCGTAAGGGAGACCCAGTACTTC
CASSLVAGVRETQYF
>TRBV15|TRBJ2-1|NA|NA
TGTGCCACCAGCAGAGGGGCGGGCTCCTACAATGAGCAGTTCTTC
CATSRGAGSYNEQFF
>TRBV5-6|TRBJ1-2|once|NA
TGTGCCAGCAGCGTGGGATCCTATGGCTACACCTTC
CASSVGSYGYTF
>TRBV7-2|TRBJ1-6|NA|NA
TGTGCCAGCAGCTTAGTGGCAGGGAGCTCCTATAATTCACCCCTCCACTTT
CASSLVAGSSYNSPLHF
>TRBV4-1|TRBJ2-7|NA|TRBD1
TGCGCCAGCAGCCAAAGGACAGGGGACTACGAGCAGTACTTC
CASSQRTGDYEQYF
>TRBV11-3|TRBJ2-5|NA|NA
TGTGCCAGCAGCATACGGGGGCAGGGGCAGGAGACCCAGTACTTC
CASSIRGQGQETQYF
>TRBV5-1|TRBJ2-2|NA|NA
TGCGCCAGCACTAACACCGGGGAGCTGTTTTTT
CASTNTGELFF
>TRBV6-5|TRBJ2-1|NA|TRBD2
TGTGCCAGCACCGCGCTAGCGGGAGTAGTCGATGAGCAGTTCTTC
CASTALAGVVDEQFF
>TRBV7-2|TRBJ2-3|NA|TRBD1
TGTGCCAGCAGCCCGACAGGGGGGGAGGGATATACGCAGTATTTT
CASSPTGGEGYTQYF
>TRBV7-9|TRBJ1-6|NA|NA
TGTGCCAGCAGCCAAACCGGCCAACTTTCCCCCCTCCACTTT
CASSQTGQLSPLHF
>TRBV5-1|TRBJ1-2|NA|NA
TGCGCCAGCAGCTTGGGGGACAACATAGGTCGCTATGGCTACACCTTC
CASSLGDNIGRYGYTF
>TRBV21-1|TRBJ1-6|NA|NA
TGTGCCAGCAGCAAAGAGACGAAGAGCTCCTATAATTCACCCCTCCACTTT
CASSKETKSSYNSPLHF
>TRBV19|TRBJ1-2|NA|NA
TGTGCCAGTAGCCCCCGTTCTAACTATGGCTACACCTTC
CASSPRSNYGYTF
>TRBV6-5|TRBJ1-4|NA|NA
TGTGCCAGCAGACGGAACAGGGCAACTAATGAAAAACTGTTTTTT
CASRRNRATNEKLFF
>TRBV30|TRBJ1-6|NA|NA
TGTGCCTGGAGTGTTCTGGATTCACCCCTCCACTTT
CAWSVLDSPLHF
>TRBV19|TRBJ1-1|NA|NA
TGTGCCAGTAGCCTTTGGGCGAACACTGAAGCTTTCTTT
CASSLWANTEAFF
>TRBV7-3|TRBJ2-2|NA|TRBD2
TGTGCCAGCAGCTTAAGGGGACTAGAAGTGGCCAACACCGGGGAGCTGTTTTTT
CASSLRGLEVANTGELFF
>TRBV19|TRBJ2-2|NA|NA
TGTGCCAGTAGTATTGCGGGTGCCGGGGAGCTGTTTTTT
CASSIAGAGELFF
>TRBV4-1|TRBJ1-3|NA|NA
TGCGCCAGCAGCCAAGGTCGGGCGTCCTCTGGAAACACCATATATTTT
CASSQGRASSGNTIYF
>TRBV7-9|TRBJ2-3|NA|NA
TGTGCCAGCAGCTTGGCCTCCGGCATGTCGGCAGATACGCAGTATTTT
CASSLASGMSADTQYF
>TRBV29-1|TRBJ1-2|NA|NA
TGCAGCGTTGAGGGGGGCGCGGGCTATGGCTACACCTTC
CSVEGGAGYGYTF
>TRBV6-1|TRBJ2-1|once|NA
TGTGCCAGCAGTGAGTCAGACGGCTCCTACAATGAGCAGTTCTTC
CASSESDGSYNEQFF
>TRBV2|TRBJ2-4|NA|TRBD1
TGTGCCAGCAGTTCAAGGACAGGGTCCTCTAAAAACATTCAGTACTTC
CASSSRTGSSKNIQYF